The rows below give T cell receptor beta chains drawn from one sample of a study of shared clonotypes between healthy human individuals. TCRdb keeps only in-frame clones here, not all; method: immunoSEQ multiplex PCR. This sample yields approximately 2,000,000 clones, of which around 93% are seen a single time; approximately 0.4% belongs to the top ten. The sample was naive CD4+ T cells from PBMCs. All receptors come from a man aged 18 to 29 in good health. Some clones in this sample may be carry-over from other donors' samples. Each CDR3 is given with its conserved first and last residue. D genes are given only for firm matches. The size field is filled for only some rows; it gives once, few, many or a size class.

size	D	V	J	CDR3	DNA
NA	NA	TRBV15	TRBJ2-5	CATSRERVQQETQYF	TGTGCCACCAGCAGAGAACGTGTCCAACAAGAGACCCAGTACTTC
few	NA	TRBV20-1	TRBJ1-1	CSAPLNTEAFF	TGCAGTGCTCCCCTGAACACTGAAGCTTTCTTT
NA	TRBD2	TRBV5-1	TRBJ2-7	CASSLSTGGGSYEQYF	TGCGCCAGCAGCTTGTCGACTGGCGGGGGTTCCTACGAGCAGTACTTC
NA	NA	TRBV5-4	TRBJ2-5	CASSSAKEEETQYF	TGTGCCAGCAGCTCCGCGAAGGAGGAAGAGACCCAGTACTTC
NA	TRBD1	TRBV19	TRBJ2-7	CASSRTGIYEQYF	TGTGCCAGTAGTCGGACAGGAATCTACGAGCAGTACTTC
once	NA	TRBV6-1	TRBJ1-4	CASRRFDNEKLFF	TGTGCCAGCAGGCGGTTCGATAATGAAAAACTGTTTTTT
NA	TRBD1	TRBV2	TRBJ1-4	CASSSDREGEKLFF	TGTGCCAGCAGTTCAGACAGGGAAGGTGAAAAACTGTTTTTT
NA	TRBD1	TRBV18	TRBJ2-2	CASSPRQGVNTGELFF	TGTGCCAGCTCACCACGACAGGGGGTGAACACCGGGGAGCTGTTTTTT
once	TRBD1	TRBV18	TRBJ2-2	CASSLRGTGGHRELFF	TGTGCCAGCTCGCTTCGCGGGACAGGGGGTCACCGGGAGCTGTTTTTT
NA	NA	TRBV5-4	TRBJ1-3	CASSPSDRNGNTIYF	TGTGCCAGCAGCCCCTCAGACAGAAATGGAAACACCATATATTTT
NA	NA	TRBV7-7	TRBJ2-7	CAYSRGWDSYEQYF	TGTGCCTACAGCAGGGGCTGGGACTCCTACGAGCAGTACTTC
NA	NA	TRBV27	TRBJ2-7	CASSLRQGTYEQYF	TGTGCCAGCAGCCTCCGGCAGGGTACCTACGAGCAGTACTTC
NA	TRBD1	TRBV7-3	TRBJ2-2	CASRPGGAKTGELFF	TGTGCCAGCAGACCAGGGGGCGCGAAGACCGGGGAGCTGTTTTTT
NA	NA	TRBV15	TRBJ1-3	CATSRVRQGGNTIYF	TGTGCCACCAGCAGAGTTCGCCAGGGTGGAAACACCATATATTTT
NA	TRBD2	TRBV7-9	TRBJ2-3	CASSGLAVTDTQYF	TGTGCCAGCAGTGGACTAGCGGTCACAGATACGCAGTATTTT
NA	NA	TRBV28	TRBJ1-5	CASSIPSLPQPQHF	TGTGCCAGCAGTATCCCTTCTCTCCCTCAGCCCCAGCATTTT
NA	TRBD1	TRBV10-1	TRBJ1-1	CASSGQLNTEAFF	TGCGCCAGTTCGGGACAGTTGAACACTGAAGCTTTCTTT
NA	TRBD2	TRBV5-1	TRBJ2-1	CASSSGTSFGEQFF	TGCGCCAGCAGCTCCGGGACTAGCTTCGGTGAGCAGTTCTTC
NA	TRBD1	TRBV27	TRBJ2-7	CASSPWDRGYEQYF	TGTGCCAGCAGTCCCTGGGACAGGGGGTACGAGCAGTACTTC
NA	NA	TRBV15	TRBJ2-7	CATSSGLAFVHEQYF	TGTGCCACCAGCAGTGGGCTAGCTTTTGTCCACGAGCAGTACTTC
NA	NA	TRBV10-1	TRBJ2-7	CASSEVQGNEQYF	TGCGCCAGCAGTGAGGTACAGGGTAACGAGCAGTACTTC
NA	TRBD1	TRBV4-1	TRBJ1-1	CASSRGTGRMNTEAFF	TGCGCCAGCAGCAGGGGGACAGGGCGAATGAACACTGAAGCTTTCTTT
NA	TRBD2	TRBV7-3	TRBJ2-2	CASSLTAAGGVAGELFF	TGTGCCAGCAGCTTAACGGCGGCGGGAGGGGTCGCCGGGGAGCTGTTTTTT
NA	TRBD2	TRBV19	TRBJ2-1	CASSRGGTSGYNEQFF	TGTGCCAGTAGCCGGGGGGGGACTAGCGGTTACAATGAGCAGTTCTTC
NA	TRBD2	TRBV5-1	TRBJ2-2	CASSFVAGGSGELFF	TGCGCCAGCAGCTTCGTAGCGGGAGGGTCCGGGGAGCTGTTTTTT
once	NA	TRBV9	TRBJ1-1	CASSVVGAAEAFF	TGTGCCAGCAGCGTAGTGGGGGCGGCTGAAGCTTTCTTT
NA	NA	TRBV12-5	TRBJ2-1	CAIAGNGLATGEQFF	TGTGCTATCGCAGGGAATGGGCTAGCGACCGGGGAGCAGTTCTTC
NA	NA	TRBV19	TRBJ2-3	CATRPGRSGDTQYF	TGTGCCACCCGACCGGGAAGGTCGGGAGATACGCAGTATTTT
NA	NA	TRBV4-1	TRBJ1-1	CASSRREGGTEAFF	TGCGCCAGCAGCCGCCGCGAGGGGGGCACTGAAGCTTTCTTT
NA	NA	TRBV18	TRBJ1-3	CASSPTGKLTGNTIYF	TGTGCCAGCTCACCAACAGGGAAGTTAACTGGAAACACCATATATTTT
NA	NA	TRBV5-1	TRBJ1-4	CASRRGENEKLFF	TGCGCCAGCCGCAGGGGCGAGAATGAAAAACTGTTTTTT
NA	NA	TRBV7-2	TRBJ1-5	CASSLAGGIGNQPQHF	TGTGCCAGCAGCTTAGCGGGAGGGATAGGCAATCAGCCCCAGCATTTT
NA	TRBD1	TRBV28	TRBJ2-2	CASSTGSSIAGELFF	TGTGCCAGCTCGACAGGGAGTAGTATCGCCGGGGAGCTGTTTTTT
NA	TRBD1	TRBV7-2	TRBJ1-1	CASSLGRDSSMNTEAFF	TGTGCCAGCAGCTTAGGCCGGGACAGTAGCATGAACACTGAAGCTTTCTTT
NA	TRBD1	TRBV9	TRBJ1-1	CASSVAGQGGDTEAFF	TGTGCCAGCAGCGTAGCTGGACAGGGAGGGGACACTGAAGCTTTCTTT
NA	NA	TRBV29-1	TRBJ2-7	CSVSGSDEQYF	TGCAGCGTTTCCGGATCCGACGAGCAGTACTTC
NA	NA	TRBV11-2	TRBJ1-2	CASSLVRGIGGYTF	TGTGCCAGCAGCTTAGTTCGGGGCATAGGTGGCTACACCTTC
NA	NA	TRBV7-3	TRBJ2-3	CASSLTGSGGTDTQYF	TGTGCCAGCAGCTTAACGGGGTCAGGGGGCACAGATACGCAGTATTTT
NA	NA	TRBV7-2	TRBJ1-2	CASSLGDRNGYTF	TGTGCCAGCAGCTTAGGCGACAGAAATGGCTACACCTTC
NA	NA	TRBV5-4	TRBJ2-2	CASSLVGASPGELFF	TGTGCCAGCAGCTTGGTGGGGGCAAGTCCCGGGGAGCTGTTTTTT
NA	NA	TRBV6-5	TRBJ1-1	CASRKSTGNTEAFF	TGTGCCAGCAGGAAAAGTACGGGGAACACTGAAGCTTTCTTT
NA	TRBD2	TRBV5-4	TRBJ2-1	CASSLLAGGGRKTYEQFF	TGTGCCAGCAGCTTGCTAGCGGGAGGGGGTCGAAAAACTTATGAGCAGTTCTTC
NA	NA	TRBV28	TRBJ2-3	CASSFPGTLTDTQYF	TGTGCCAGCAGTTTCCCCGGGACACTCACAGATACGCAGTATTTT
NA	NA	TRBV5-1	TRBJ1-4	CASRGTSTNEKLFF	TGCGCCAGCAGGGGAACTTCAACTAATGAAAAACTGTTTTTT
once	NA	TRBV28	TRBJ2-7	CASSRRGSYEQYF	TGTGCCAGCAGTCGAAGGGGGTCCTACGAGCAGTACTTC
NA	NA	TRBV29-1	TRBJ2-4	CSVTHRGGRSGPDKNIQYF	TGCAGCGTTACCCATCGCGGGGGCCGATCCGGCCCCGACAAAAACATTCAGTACTTC
NA	TRBD2	TRBV13	TRBJ2-1	CASSFGLAGKNEQFF	TGTGCCAGCAGCTTCGGACTAGCGGGAAAGAATGAGCAGTTCTTC
NA	TRBD1	TRBV19	TRBJ1-1	CASSFLQGGTEAFF	TGTGCCAGTAGTTTCTTACAGGGGGGGACTGAAGCTTTCTTT
NA	TRBD1	TRBV5-1	TRBJ2-7	CASSPGQGRNEQYF	TGCGCCAGCAGCCCGGGACAGGGAAGGAACGAGCAGTACTTC
NA	TRBD1	TRBV29-1	TRBJ2-1	CSAPSTGDSYNEQFF	TGCAGTGCCCCCTCGACAGGGGACTCCTACAATGAGCAGTTCTTC
NA	NA	TRBV19	TRBJ2-2	CASGSGVMNTGELFF	TGTGCCAGCGGCAGTGGGGTCATGAACACCGGGGAGCTGTTTTTT
NA	NA	TRBV7-9	TRBJ1-1	CASSARGRPGEAFF	TGTGCCAGCAGCGCCCGGGGCAGGCCCGGGGAAGCTTTCTTT
NA	NA	TRBV6-1	TRBJ2-6	CASGRPGANVLTF	TGTGCCAGCGGCCGACCTGGGGCCAACGTCCTGACTTTC